This is a list of T cell receptor beta chains from one sample in a study of CD8 T cells in Susac syndrome. Via MiXCR, TCRdb re-called the immunoSEQ multiplex PCR reads, giving one row per CDR3 protein. The top ten clones hold around 0.15% of a sample with a few hundred thousand distinct CDR3 sequences, about 90% of them seen once. Input material: CD8+ T cells from PBMCs. The receptor set was obtained from a human donor with multiple sclerosis. CDR3s include the opening cysteine and the closing phenylalanine or tryptophan. Fields, in order: D gene, J gene, V gene, clone size, CDR3 DNA, CDR3 protein. A D gene is named only where the DNA matches it firmly. Clone sizes are given selectively: once, few, many, or a class where the clone is expanded.

TRBD1	TRBJ1-6	TRBV20-1	.	TGCAGTGCTAGAGTAGGGACAGAGAATTCACCCCTCCACTTT	CSARVGTENSPLHF
TRBD2	TRBJ2-3	TRBV7-9	.	TGTGCCAGCAGCTCTCTAGCGGGGAACACAGATACGCAGTATTTT	CASSSLAGNTDTQYF
.	TRBJ2-2	TRBV9	.	TGTGCCAGCAGCCAGGGTAACACCGGGGAGCTGTTTTTT	CASSQGNTGELFF
TRBD1	TRBJ1-6	TRBV13	.	TGTGCCAGCAGCTTAGGTGGGCAGGGGGGATCACCCCTCCACTTT	CASSLGGQGGSPLHF
TRBD2	TRBJ2-3	TRBV18	.	TGTGCCAGCTCACCCTCCACTGCGACTAGCTTGGCAGATACGCAGTATTTT	CASSPSTATSLADTQYF
TRBD1	TRBJ2-2	TRBV12-3/TRBV12-4	.	TGTGCCAGCAACAGGGGTGGCGGGGAGCTGTTTTTT	CASNRGGGELFF
TRBD2	TRBJ2-5	TRBV7-9	.	TGTGCCACTAGCGGGGAGGAGACCCAGTACTTC	CATSGEETQYF
.	TRBJ1-1	TRBV7-6	.	TGTGCCAGCAGCTTAGCGGGAGGCAGGGATGAAGCTTTCTTT	CASSLAGGRDEAFF
.	TRBJ2-3	TRBV20-1	.	TGCAGTGCTAGAGGGCGGGAACCTGAGATCACAGATACGCAGTATTTT	CSARGREPEITDTQYF
.	TRBJ1-2	TRBV5-1	.	TGCGCCAGCAGCCCTCCCGGGGGGGGCTACACCTTC	CASSPPGGGYTF
.	TRBJ1-1	TRBV11-2	.	TGTGCCAGCAGCTCCCGACAGGTTGAAGCTTTCTTT	CASSSRQVEAFF
TRBD1	TRBJ2-5	TRBV9	.	TGTGCCAGCAGCCCAGAAGGGACAGTCCTAGAGACCCAGTACTTC	CASSPEGTVLETQYF
TRBD2	TRBJ2-5	TRBV5-1	.	TGCGCCAGCAGCCCTGGGCGGGGGGAAGAGACCCAGTACTTC	CASSPGRGEETQYF
TRBD2	TRBJ2-2	TRBV2	.	TGTGCCAGCAGAAGGGAGCGGGGGGGCGACACCGGGGAGCTGTTTTTT	CASRRERGGDTGELFF
TRBD2	TRBJ2-7	TRBV20-1	.	TGCAGTGCTACCTCCCGACTAGCGCCCTACGAGCAGTACTTC	CSATSRLAPYEQYF
TRBD1	TRBJ2-5	TRBV15	.	TGTGCCACCAGCAGAGAGTCCGCCGGGACAGCCCAAGGAGAGACCCAGTACTTC	CATSRESAGTAQGETQYF
.	TRBJ1-6	TRBV6-5	.	TGTGCCAGCAGTGGCGTACTAGATTCACCCCTCCACTTT	CASSGVLDSPLHF
TRBD2	TRBJ2-5	TRBV5-6	.	TGTGCCAGCAGCTTGGGGCCGGGGGGCCAAGAGACCCAGTACTTC	CASSLGPGGQETQYF
.	TRBJ2-3	TRBV7-3	.	TGTGCCAGCAGCCCCTGGGCCCCAGATACGCAGTATTTT	CASSPWAPDTQYF
TRBD2	TRBJ2-2	TRBV7-9	.	TGTGCCAGCAGCAGTAGCGGGAGAAGCGCCGGGGAGCTGTTTTTT	CASSSSGRSAGELFF
.	TRBJ1-2	TRBV30	.	TGTGCCTGGAGTTATGACTATGGCTACACCTTC	CAWSYDYGYTF
.	TRBJ2-6	TRBV9	once	TGTGCCAGCCGCGCCGGGGACTCTGGGGCCAACGTCCTGACTTTC	CASRAGDSGANVLTF
.	TRBJ2-7	TRBV6-2/TRBV6-3	.	TGTGCCAGCAGTTACTTCAGCCAGAGTTACGAGCAGTACTTC	CASSYFSQSYEQYF
.	TRBJ2-1	TRBV7-8	few	TGTGCCAGCAGCTTAGGGAGAGAACAGTTCTTC	CASSLGREQFF